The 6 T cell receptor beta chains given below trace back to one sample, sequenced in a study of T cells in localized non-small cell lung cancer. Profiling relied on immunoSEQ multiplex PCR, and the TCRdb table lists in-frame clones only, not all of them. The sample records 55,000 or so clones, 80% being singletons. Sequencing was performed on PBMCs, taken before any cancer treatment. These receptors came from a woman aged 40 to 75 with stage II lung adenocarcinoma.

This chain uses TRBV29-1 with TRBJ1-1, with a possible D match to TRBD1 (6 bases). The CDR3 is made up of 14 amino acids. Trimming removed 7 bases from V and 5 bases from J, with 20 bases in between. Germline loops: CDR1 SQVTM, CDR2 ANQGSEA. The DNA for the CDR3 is TGCAGCGCCGGAGGGGGGTTTGAGTATACTGAAGCTTTCTTT. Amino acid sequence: CSAGGGFEYTEAFF.

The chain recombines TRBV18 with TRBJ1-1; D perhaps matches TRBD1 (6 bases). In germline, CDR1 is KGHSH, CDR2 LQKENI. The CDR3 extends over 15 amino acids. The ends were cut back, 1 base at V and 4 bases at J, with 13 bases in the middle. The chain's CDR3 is CASSPLTGKGTEAFF. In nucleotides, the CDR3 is TGTGCCAGCTCACCACTTACAGGGAAGGGCACTGAAGCTTTCTTT.

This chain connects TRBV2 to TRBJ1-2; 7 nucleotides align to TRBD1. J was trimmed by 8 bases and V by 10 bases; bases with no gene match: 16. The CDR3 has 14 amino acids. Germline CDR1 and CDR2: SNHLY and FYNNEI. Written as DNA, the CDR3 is TGTGCCACCCGAAAGGGGGCGGGGGATGAGGGCTACACCTTC. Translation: CATRKGAGDEGYTF.

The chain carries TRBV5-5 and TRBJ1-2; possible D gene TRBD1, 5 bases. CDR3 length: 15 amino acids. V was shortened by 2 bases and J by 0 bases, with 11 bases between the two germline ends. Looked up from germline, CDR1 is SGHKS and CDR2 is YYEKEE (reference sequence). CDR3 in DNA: TGTGCCAGCAGCTTTGCAGGGTCTACTAACTATGGCTACACCTTC. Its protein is CASSFAGSTNYGYTF.

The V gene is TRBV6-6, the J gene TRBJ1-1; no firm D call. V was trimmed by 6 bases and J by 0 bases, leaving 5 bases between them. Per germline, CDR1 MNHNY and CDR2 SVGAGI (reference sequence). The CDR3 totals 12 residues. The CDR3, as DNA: TGTGCCAGCAGGCGGCTGAACACTGAAGCTTTCTTT. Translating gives CASRRLNTEAFF.

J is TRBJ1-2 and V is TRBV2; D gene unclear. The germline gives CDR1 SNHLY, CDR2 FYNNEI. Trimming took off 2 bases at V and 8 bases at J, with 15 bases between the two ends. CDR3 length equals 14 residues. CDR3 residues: CASSERAAWRGYTF. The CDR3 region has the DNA TGTGCCAGCAGTGAAAGGGCAGCGTGGCGGGGCTACACCTTC.